This TCR beta chain was profiled in a study of response to subunit inactivated influenza vaccine. The V and J ends lost 3 bases and 5 bases respectively, with 8 bases between them. Germline assignment: CDR1 SEHNR and CDR2 FQNEAQ (reference sequence). CDR3 size: 12 residues. Overall study findings and caveats: Authors suggested each seasonal flu vaccination may recruit only limited numbers of new T cells.

Via MiXCR, TCRdb re-called the RT-PCR reads, giving one row per CDR3 protein. The sample has roughly 700,000 distinct CDR3 sequences, less than 20% seen once. This clonotype was detected a few times. Its antigen remains unknown. This receptor was identified in a man between 50 and 59 years old who received an inactivated influenza vaccine. The specimen comprised PBMCs from blood, sampled about 11 days after vaccination. The V call is TRBV7-9, the J call TRBJ2-7; no firm D call. CDR3 DNA sequence: TGTGCCAGCAGCTTCCTACCCAACGAGCAGTACTTC. It codes for CASSFLPNEQYF.